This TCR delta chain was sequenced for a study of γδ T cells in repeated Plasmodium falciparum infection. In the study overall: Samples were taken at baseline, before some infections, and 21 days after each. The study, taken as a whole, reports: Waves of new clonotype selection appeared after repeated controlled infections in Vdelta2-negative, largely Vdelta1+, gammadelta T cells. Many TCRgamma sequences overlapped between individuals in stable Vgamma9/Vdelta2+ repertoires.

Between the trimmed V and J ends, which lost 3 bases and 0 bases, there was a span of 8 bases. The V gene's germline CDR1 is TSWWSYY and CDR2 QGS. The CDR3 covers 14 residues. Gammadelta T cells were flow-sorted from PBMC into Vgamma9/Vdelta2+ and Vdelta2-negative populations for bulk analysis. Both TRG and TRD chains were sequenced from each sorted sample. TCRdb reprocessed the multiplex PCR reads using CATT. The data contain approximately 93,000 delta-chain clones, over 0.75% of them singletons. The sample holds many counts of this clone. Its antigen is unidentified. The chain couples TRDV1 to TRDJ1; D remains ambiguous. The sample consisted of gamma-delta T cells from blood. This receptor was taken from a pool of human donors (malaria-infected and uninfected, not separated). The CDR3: CALGDAAYTDKLIF. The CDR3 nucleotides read TGTGCTCTTGGGGATGCTGCCTACACCGATAAACTCATCTTT.